These 6 T cell receptor beta chains were all obtained from the same sample, sequenced in a study of beta chain features in type 1 diabetes. The isolated RNA, all of it, was reverse transcribed, so expressed TCRB transcripts were what got sequenced. Sequenced by immunoSEQ multiplex PCR; TCRdb stores in-frame clones only, minus some. Seen here are 200,000 to 250,000 clones, approximately 11% observed once, and the top ten hold 1% to 1.5%. The sample comprised central memory CD4+ T cells from blood. Receptors were obtained from a young man in good health.

This clone has more than one count but fewer than ten. The V gene is TRBV7-9, the J gene TRBJ1-5; 8 nucleotides agree with TRBD1. CDR3 size: 15 residues. The germline gives CDR1 SEHNR, CDR2 FQNEAQ (reference sequence). V gave up 5 bases and J gave up 3 bases; unmatched junction bases: 6. CDR3 nucleotides: TGTGCCAGCAGCAAAGGACAGGGTCACAATCAGCCCCAGCATTTT. Translation: CASSKGQGHNQPQHF.

This chain connects TRBV29-1 to TRBJ2-2; 7 bases agree with TRBD1. This CDR3 spans 14 amino acids. Germline V gives CDR1 SQVTM, CDR2 ANQGSEA. V trimming: 7 bases; J trimming: 7 bases; junction bases outside the gene matches: 12. The CDR3 DNA reads as TGCAGCGCCGGGACAGACAAGCGGTGCGGGGAGCTGTTTTTT. It yields the protein CSAGTDKRCGELFF.

Only a few counts were recorded for this clone. This likely reflects a read error, since a far larger clone is one base away. The V gene is TRBV29-1, the J gene TRBJ1-1, with TRBD1 matching over 8 bases. The J segment lost 2 bases and the V segment lost 6 bases, leaving 5 bases of the junction unmatched. This CDR3 contains 13 residues. Germline CDR1 SQVTM, CDR2 ANQGSEA. CDR3 sequence: CSVNGQGNTEAFF. As DNA, the CDR3 is TGCAGCGTCAATGGACAGGGAAACACTGAAGCTTTCTTT. Drawing the rest from reference TRBV29-1 and TRBJ1-1, the complete variable domain is SAVISQKPSRDICQRGTSLTIQCQVDSQVTMMFWYRQQPGQSLTLIATANQGSEATYESGFVIDKFPISRPNLTFSTLTVSNMSPEDSSIYLCSVNGQGNTEAFFGQGTRLTVV.

This clone was detected only a few times. The V and J genes are TRBV5-1 and TRBJ2-3, with a tentative D call TRBD2 (6 bases). CDR1 SGHRS and CDR2 YFSETQ come from the germline V gene. The germline V and J ends were trimmed by 0 bases and 5 bases, with 13 bases remaining between them. The CDR3 is 15 amino acids. The CDR3 is CASSLGVSGGDTQYF. The CDR3 DNA sequence: TGCGCCAGCAGCTTGGGGGTTAGCGGAGGAGATACGCAGTATTTT.

This clone has only a few counts. Given a far larger clone just one base away, this is likely a sequencing read error. The V and J genes are TRBV2 and TRBJ2-7, with D possibly TRBD2 on 6 matching bases. V lost 7 bases to trimming and J lost 1 base, with 14 bases between them. CDR1 is SNHLY and CDR2 is FYNNEI in the germline V gene. This CDR3 region has 14 residues. CDR3 amino acids: CASTITEGSYEQYF. CDR3 nucleotides: TGTGCCAGCACAATCACGGAGGGTTCCTACGAGCAGTACTTC.

The chain's CDR3 is CSVVLQVSYEQYF. In nucleotides, the CDR3 is TGCAGCGTTGTCCTACAGGTCTCCTACGAGCAGTACTTC. The gene calls are TRBV29-1 and TRBJ2-7, with a tentative D call TRBD1 (5 bases). The CDR3 runs 13 residues. The germline V gene encodes CDR1 SQVTM and CDR2 ANQGSEA. Trimming stripped 4 bases from V and 0 bases from J, with 10 bases between.